This entry describes one T cell receptor (beta chain). Its specificity is unknown. The data are from a study of CD8+ T cells in alopecia areata. The CDR3 contains 17 residues. In germline, CDR1 is SEHNR, CDR2 FQNEAQ (reference sequence). J gave up 8 bases and V 5 bases, and 18 bases lay outside the gene matches. Investigators isolated RNA and reverse transcribed it into cDNA to act as the sequencing template. Clones were read by immunoSEQ multiplex PCR, and TCRdb kept only the in-frame ones, dropping some. The data show about 140,000 clones, about three fifths seen once. Findings and limits, study-wide: Lesional scalp, notably in alopecia totalis/universalis, had clonality above that of normal scalp.

The receptor comes from a human donor in good health. The sample consisted of CD4+ T cells sorted from blood. This chain uses TRBV7-9 with TRBJ2-1; 7 nucleotides line up with TRBD1. The CDR3 region is CASSDSGWGQLRDEQFF. The CDR3 region has the DNA TGTGCCAGCAGCGACTCGGGGTGGGGACAGTTGCGCGATGAGCAGTTCTTC.